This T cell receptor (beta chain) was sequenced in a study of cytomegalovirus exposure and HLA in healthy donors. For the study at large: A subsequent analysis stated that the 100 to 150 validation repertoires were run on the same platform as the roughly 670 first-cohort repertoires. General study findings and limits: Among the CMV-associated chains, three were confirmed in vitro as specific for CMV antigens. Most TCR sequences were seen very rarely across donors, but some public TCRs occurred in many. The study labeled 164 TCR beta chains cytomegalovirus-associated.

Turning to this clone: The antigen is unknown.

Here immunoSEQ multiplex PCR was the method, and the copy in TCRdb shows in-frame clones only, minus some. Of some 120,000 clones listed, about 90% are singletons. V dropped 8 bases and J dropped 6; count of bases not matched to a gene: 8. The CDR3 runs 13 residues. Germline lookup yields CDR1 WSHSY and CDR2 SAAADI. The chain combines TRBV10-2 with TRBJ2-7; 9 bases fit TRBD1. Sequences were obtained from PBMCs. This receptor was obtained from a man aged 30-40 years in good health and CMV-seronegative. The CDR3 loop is CASSATGGIEQYF. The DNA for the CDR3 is TGCGCCAGCTCGGCCACAGGGGGCATCGAGCAGTACTTC.